One and the same sample provided the 27 T cell receptor beta chains below, sequenced in a study of T cell responses to AZD1222 COVID-19 vaccine. Produced via immunoSEQ multiplex PCR; TCRdb's table is partial and in-frame only. The sample has around 130,000 clones; about 91% are singletons. The starting material was peripheral blood, obtained 28 days after the second AZD1222 dose. All receptors come from an adult who received the AZD1222 COVID-19 vaccine.

V and J are TRBV5-1 and TRBJ2-2; 8 bases line up with TRBD1. Germline CDR1 and CDR2: SGHRS and YFSETQ. With V trimmed by 0 bases and J by 4 bases, 5 bases remained unmatched. The CDR3 spans 16 residues. The CDR3 sequence: CASSLAGGIGTGELFF. DNA of the CDR3: TGCGCCAGCAGCTTGGCAGGGGGCATTGGCACCGGGGAGCTGTTTTTT.

V usage is TRBV3-1 (or the pseudogene TRBV3-2) and J usage is TRBJ1-1, with D perhaps matching TRBD1 (6 bases). Trimming took off 4 bases at V and 5 bases at J, with 11 bases between the two ends. The CDR3 length is 13 residues. The V gene's germline CDR1 is LGHDT and CDR2 YNNKEL (reference sequence). The CDR3 protein is CASSPTGDTEAFF. CDR3 nucleotides: TGTGCCAGCAGCCCGACAGGAGATACTGAAGCTTTCTTT.

V is TRBV11-3 and J is TRBJ2-3, with TRBD1 identical over 7 bases. The V gene end was trimmed by 8 bases and the J gene end by 0 bases; junction bases not matched to a gene: 5. Germline lookup yields CDR1 SGHNT and CDR2 YENEEA. CDR3 length equals 14 residues. Here the CDR3 reads CASLGDRSTDTQYF. The CDR3 nucleotides read TGTGCCAGCTTGGGGGACAGAAGCACAGATACGCAGTATTTT.

V usage is TRBV20-1 and J usage is TRBJ2-5; D gene uncertain. CDR1 DFQATT and CDR2 SNEGSKA come from the germline V gene (reference sequence). The CDR3 is made up of 10 amino acids. V was clipped by 1 base and J by 5 bases, with 2 bases between them. The CDR3 DNA reads as TGCAGTGCTAGAGCGGAGACCCAGTACTTC. Its protein is CSARAETQYF.

This clone occurred once. The chain couples TRBV3-1 (or the pseudogene TRBV3-2) to TRBJ2-6, with unresolved D. V was trimmed by 4 bases and J by 0 bases, leaving 4 bases between them. The CDR3 is made up of 14 amino acids. CDR1 and CDR2 from the germline V gene are LGHDT and YNNKEL (reference sequence). The CDR3 nucleotides are TGTGCCAGCAGCCCAGACTCTGGGGCCAACGTCCTGACTTTC. Translated, it gives CASSPDSGANVLTF.

The chain couples TRBV19 to TRBJ2-3, with 8 bases aligning to TRBD1. The CDR3 loop spans 13 amino acids. J was trimmed by 4 bases and V by 5 bases; bases with no gene match: 2. The germline gives CDR1 LNHDA, CDR2 SQIVND (reference sequence). The CDR3, as DNA: TGTGCCAGTAGTCCGACAGGGGCAGATACGCAGTATTTT. This codes for CASSPTGADTQYF.

V gene TRBV5-4 combines with J gene TRBJ1-4; D remains unclear. CDR1 SGHNT and CDR2 YYREEE come from the germline V gene (reference sequence). The CDR3 totals 14 residues. V was clipped by 1 base and J by 3 bases, with 7 bases between them. The CDR3 DNA reads TGTGCCAGCAGCTTGTCAGCTTCTAATGAAAAACTGTTTTTT. This translates into CASSLSASNEKLFF.

The table lists this clone with a few counts. The V and J genes are TRBV6-6 and TRBJ2-5; possibly TRBD2 for D (5 bases). CDR1 and CDR2 from the germline V gene are MNHNY and SVGAGI (reference sequence). The length of the CDR3 is 14 residues. V was clipped by 9 bases and J by 1 base, with 15 bases between them. CDR3 bases: TGTGCCAGTCTGAGGGTGGATTCCCAAGAGACCCAGTACTTC. It specifies CASLRVDSQETQYF.

CDR3 DNA: TGTGCCAGCAGCCTTACGGCCAGAGCTGAAGCTTTCTTT. This codes for CASSLTARAEAFF. This sequence joins TRBV28 and TRBJ1-1; D gene unclear. The V end was cut by 6 bases, the J end by 6 bases, with 14 bases between. Germline V CDR1 and CDR2: MDHEN, SYDVKM. The CDR3 contains 13 residues.

The gene calls are TRBV19 and TRBJ1-4; a possible D gene is TRBD1 (5 bases). CDR3 length equals 12 residues. Deletions cut 10 bases from V and 8 bases from J, with 14 bases between. The germline CDR1 and CDR2 sequences are LNHDA and SQIVND (reference sequence). CDR3 protein: CATATGGEKLFF. For the CDR3, the DNA is TGTGCCACCGCCACGGGGGGGGAAAAACTGTTTTTT.

Only a few counts were recorded for this clone. V is TRBV11-3 and J is TRBJ1-2; the match to TRBD1 covers 8 bases. The CDR3 covers 13 residues. The trim removed 3 bases at V and 3 bases at J, leaving 0 bases unmatched. From germline, CDR1 is SGHNT and CDR2 YENEEA. The CDR3 DNA sequence: TGTGCCAGCAGCTTGACAGGGGACTATGGCTACACCTTC. As protein: CASSLTGDYGYTF.

The chain recombines TRBV11-3 with TRBJ2-3; D uncertain. The V end lost 6 bases, the J end lost 7 bases, and 17 bases lay between the germline ends. The CDR3 runs 14 residues. Germline V lookup: CDR1 SGHNT, CDR2 YENEEA. In nucleotides, the CDR3 is TGTGCCAGCAGTATGAGGATCAGAGGATATACGCAGTATTTT. Translated: CASSMRIRGYTQYF.

The V gene is TRBV4-3, the J gene TRBJ1-6; D is perhaps TRBD1 (5 bases). CDR1 and CDR2 (germline): LGHNA, YSLEER. V was clipped by 1 base and J by 5 bases, with 6 bases between them. The length of the CDR3 is 14 residues. CDR3 loop: CASSQGQNNSPLHF. The CDR3 DNA reads TGCGCCAGCAGCCAAGGACAGAATAATTCACCCCTCCACTTT.

This chain uses TRBV24-1 with TRBJ1-5; the match to TRBD1 covers 10 bases. The germline V gene encodes CDR1 KGHDR and CDR2 SFDVKD. This CDR3 has 13 residues. Trimming removed 9 bases from V and 5 bases from J; junction bases left unmatched: 3. The CDR3 is CATGTGADQPQHF. The CDR3 nucleotides are TGTGCCACCGGGACAGGGGCAGATCAGCCCCAGCATTTT.

The chain joins TRBV29-1 to TRBJ1-5; 7 nucleotides align to TRBD1. Germline-derived CDR1 and CDR2 are SQVTM and ANQGSEA. This CDR3 spans 18 amino acids. Losses at the gene ends were 1 base for V and 1 base for J; bases not matched to a gene: 13. CDR3 protein: CSVEVETPQGLSNQPQHF. The CDR3 DNA reads as TGCAGCGTTGAAGTCGAGACTCCACAGGGGTTAAGCAATCAGCCCCAGCATTTT.

The chain recombines TRBV7-2 with TRBJ2-1; D remains ambiguous. CDR1 is SGHTA and CDR2 is FQGNSA in the germline V gene. The length of the CDR3 is 14 residues. V was clipped by 4 bases and J by 9 bases, with 16 bases between them. The CDR3 protein is CASSSSRISLEQFF. The CDR3 DNA reads as TGTGCCAGCAGCTCGTCTAGGATTTCCCTTGAGCAGTTCTTC.

CDR3: CASSDKQVYGYTF. The CDR3 DNA sequence: TGTGCCAGCAGTGATAAACAGGTCTATGGCTACACCTTC. This sequence joins TRBV25-1 and TRBJ1-2; D perhaps matches TRBD1 (5 bases). CDR1 and CDR2 (germline): MGHDK, SYGVNS. V lost 3 bases to trimming and J lost 4 bases, with 9 bases between them. The length of the CDR3 is 13 residues.

This rearrangement joins TRBV19 to TRBJ2-1; D perhaps matches TRBD2 (6 bases). V was shortened by 1 base and J by 2 bases, with 12 bases between the two germline ends. CDR3 length: 16 residues. Germline assignment: CDR1 LNHDA and CDR2 SQIVND (reference sequence). DNA for the CDR3: TGTGCCAGTAGTATAGGTAGGAGACTAGCCTACAATGAGCAGTTCTTC. This codes for CASSIGRRLAYNEQFF. Variable domain in full (rest from reference TRBV19 and TRBJ2-1): DGGITQSPKYLFRKEGQNVTLSCEQNLNHDAMYWYRQDPGQGLRLIYYSQIVNDFQKGDIAEGYSVSREKKESFPLTVTSAQKNPTAFYLCASSIGRRLAYNEQFFGPGTRLTVL.

V gene TRBV28 combines with J gene TRBJ1-5; 8 bases fit TRBD1. CDR3 size: 15 residues. Germline CDR1 MDHEN, CDR2 SYDVKM. V shed 5 bases, J shed 2 bases, and the junction held 5 bases outside the gene matches. The CDR3 DNA reads as TGTGCCAGCAGTCCCCAGGGGGCTGGCAATCAGCCCCAGCATTTT. Its protein product is CASSPQGAGNQPQHF.

The chain joins TRBV6-4 to TRBJ1-5; TRBD1 agrees at 11 bases. The V gene's germline CDR1 is MRHNA and CDR2 SNTAGT. CDR3 size: 18 residues. The trim removed 6 bases at V and 0 bases at J, leaving 10 bases unmatched. CDR3 sequence (DNA): TGTGCCAGCAGACAACAGGACAGGGGGCCGGTTAGCAATCAGCCCCAGCATTTT. The encoded protein is CASRQQDRGPVSNQPQHF.

The DNA for the CDR3 is TGTGCCAGCAGCCGGGACAGCCACAAGGATACGCAGTATTTT. Its protein is CASSRDSHKDTQYF. The chain has TRBV7-9 and TRBJ2-3; 7 bases are shared with TRBD1. Germline CDR1 reads SEHNR; CDR2 reads FQNEAQ (reference sequence). The CDR3 spans 14 residues. V lost 5 bases and J lost 6; bases outside the gene matches: 8.

This chain connects TRBV7-2 to TRBJ2-1, with D unresolved. Germline CDR1 is SGHTA and CDR2 is FQGNSA. The CDR3 contains 13 residues. Trimming took 4 bases from V and 14 from J, leaving 18 bases between them. The CDR3 sequence: CASSSNGARVKFF. The CDR3 DNA follows: TGTGCCAGCAGCTCGAATGGTGCTAGGGTCAAGTTCTTC.

The chain employs TRBV18 and TRBJ1-2; no clear D gene. Trimming took off 3 bases at V and 1 base at J, with 9 bases between the two ends. Germline CDR1 is KGHSH and CDR2 is LQKENI. This CDR3 region has 14 residues. The CDR3 here is CASSPSGNNYGYTF. The CDR3 coding sequence is TGTGCCAGCTCACCCTCGGGGAATAACTATGGCTACACCTTC.

V is TRBV29-1 and J is TRBJ2-1; D is undetermined. Trimming cost V 5 bases and J 8 bases, with 13 bases left between them. Germline CDR1 SQVTM, CDR2 ANQGSEA. This CDR3 is 12 amino acids long. Here the CDR3 DNA reads TGCAGCGTTCGAGCTGGGTCCCATGAGCAGTTCTTC. The encoded protein is CSVRAGSHEQFF.

This rearrangement joins TRBV7-9 to TRBJ1-1; unclear D gene. The CDR3 is made up of 12 amino acids. The V gene lost 3 bases and the J gene lost 3 bases, with 5 bases spanning the gap. Germline V lookup: CDR1 SEHNR, CDR2 FQNEAQ (reference sequence). The CDR3 nucleotides read TGTGCCAGCAGCTTTTCAGACACTGAAGCTTTCTTT. Protein sequence: CASSFSDTEAFF.

The chain joins TRBV5-6 to TRBJ2-5, with D possibly called TRBD1 or TRBD2 (5 bases each). The V and J ends lost 2 bases and 3 bases respectively, with 11 bases between them. The CDR3 is 14 amino acids. From germline, CDR1 is SGHDT and CDR2 YYEEEE. CDR3: CASSLRETEETQYF. The CDR3 nucleotides are TGTGCCAGCAGCTTAAGGGAGACAGAAGAGACCCAGTACTTC. Full variable domain (remainder filled in from reference TRBV5-6 and TRBJ2-5): DAGVTQSPTHLIKTRGQQVTLRCSPKSGHDTVSWYQQALGQGPQFIFQYYEEEERQRGNFPDRFSGHQFPNYSSELNVNALLLGDSALYLCASSLRETEETQYFGPGTRLLVL.

This rearrangement joins TRBV7-2 to TRBJ1-2, with D possibly being TRBD1 (5 bases). Trimming cost V 8 bases and J 0 bases, with 22 bases left between them. Germline V gives CDR1 SGHTA, CDR2 FQGNSA. This CDR3 comprises 17 residues. CDR3 coding DNA: TGTGCCAGCCACCGCGGGGGAGCCGGACGCGCTAACTATGGCTACACCTTC. Its translation is CASHRGGAGRANYGYTF. Variable domain in full (rest from reference TRBV7-2 and TRBJ1-2): GAGVSQSPSNKVTEKGKDVELRCDPISGHTALYWYRQSLGQGLEFLIYFQGNSAPDKSGLPSDRFSAERTGGSVSTLTIQRTQQEDSAVYLCASHRGGAGRANYGYTFGSGTRLTVV.